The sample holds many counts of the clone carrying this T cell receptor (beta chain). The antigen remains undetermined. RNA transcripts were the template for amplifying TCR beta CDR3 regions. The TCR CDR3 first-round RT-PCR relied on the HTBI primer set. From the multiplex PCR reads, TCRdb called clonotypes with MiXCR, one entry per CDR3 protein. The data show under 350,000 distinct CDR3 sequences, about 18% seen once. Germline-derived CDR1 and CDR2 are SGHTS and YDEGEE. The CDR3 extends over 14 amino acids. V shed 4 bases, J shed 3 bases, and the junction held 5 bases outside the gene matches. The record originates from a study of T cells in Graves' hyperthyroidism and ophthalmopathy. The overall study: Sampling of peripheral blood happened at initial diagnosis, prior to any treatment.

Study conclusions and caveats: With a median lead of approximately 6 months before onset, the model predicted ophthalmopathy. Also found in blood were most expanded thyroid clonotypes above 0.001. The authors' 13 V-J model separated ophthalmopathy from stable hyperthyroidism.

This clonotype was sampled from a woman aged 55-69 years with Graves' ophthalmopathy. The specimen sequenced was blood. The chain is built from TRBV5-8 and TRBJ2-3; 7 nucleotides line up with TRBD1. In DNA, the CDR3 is TGTGCCAGCAGCGAGGCAGGGGGAACAGATACGCAGTATTTT. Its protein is CASSEAGGTDTQYF.